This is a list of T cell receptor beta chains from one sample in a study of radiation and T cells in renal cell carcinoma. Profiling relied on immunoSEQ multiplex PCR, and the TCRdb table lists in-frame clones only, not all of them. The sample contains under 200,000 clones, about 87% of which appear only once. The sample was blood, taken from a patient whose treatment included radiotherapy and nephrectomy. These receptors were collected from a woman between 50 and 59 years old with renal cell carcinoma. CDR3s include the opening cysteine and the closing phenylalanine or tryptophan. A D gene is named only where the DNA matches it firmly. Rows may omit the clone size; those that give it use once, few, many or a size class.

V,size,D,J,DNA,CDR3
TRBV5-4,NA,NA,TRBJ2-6,TGTGCCAGCAGCCCGGAGGGGGGGCGGAGCTCTGGGGCCAACGTCCTGACTTTC,CASSPEGGRSSGANVLTF
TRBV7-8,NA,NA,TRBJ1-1,TGTGCCAGCAGCCTCTCCGCGGAGAACACTGAAGCTTTCTTT,CASSLSAENTEAFF
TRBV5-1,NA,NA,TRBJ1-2,TGCGCCAGCAGCTTGGGACATTCCAACCAGATTACCTATGGCTACACCTTC,CASSLGHSNQITYGYTF
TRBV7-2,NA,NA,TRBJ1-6,TGTGCCAGCAGTGCCTGGGCAGTAGGTAATTCACCCCTCCACTTT,CASSAWAVGNSPLHF
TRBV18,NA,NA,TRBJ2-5,TGTGCCAGCTCCGAGACATTGCAGGAGACCCAGTACTTC,CASSETLQETQYF
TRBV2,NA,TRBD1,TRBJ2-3,TGTGCCAGCAGTGAAAGTAGAGGACAGGGGACCCGCCAACCCACAGATACGCAGTATTTT,CASSESRGQGTRQPTDTQYF
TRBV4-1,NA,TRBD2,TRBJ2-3,TGCGCCAGCAGCCACCCCGGCGGGGGGGCGGCAGATACGCAGTATTTT,CASSHPGGGAADTQYF
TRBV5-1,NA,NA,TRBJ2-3,TGCGCCAGCAGTCCTGGTACGAGCACAGATACGCAGTATTTT,CASSPGTSTDTQYF
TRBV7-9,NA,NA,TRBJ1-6,TGTGCCAGCAGCGGCCGGGACGCGAGCTCCTATAATTCACCCCTCCACTTT,CASSGRDASSYNSPLHF
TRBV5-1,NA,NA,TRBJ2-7,TGCGCCAGCAGCTTGGACTTCCGCTCCTACGAGCAGTACTTC,CASSLDFRSYEQYF
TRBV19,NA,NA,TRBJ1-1,TGTGCCAGTAACCTAGGTGTTGGGCATACGAACACTGAAGCTTTCTTT,CASNLGVGHTNTEAFF
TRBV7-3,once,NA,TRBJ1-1,TGTGCCAGCAGCTTACACGGAGGCGAGAACACTGAAGCTTTCTTT,CASSLHGGENTEAFF
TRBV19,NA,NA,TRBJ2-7,TGTGCCAGCCGTCGGGGTGGTGAGCAGTACTTC,CASRRGGEQYF
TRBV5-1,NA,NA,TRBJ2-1,TGCGCCAGCAGCTTGCGGGGTAGCTCTGAGCAGTTCTTC,CASSLRGSSEQFF
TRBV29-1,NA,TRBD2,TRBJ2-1,TGCAGCGTCGCCATTAGCGGGGGGGCCAATGAGCAGTTCTTC,CSVAISGGANEQFF
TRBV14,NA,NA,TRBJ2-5,TGTGCCAGCAGCCGCGGAATCAAAGAGACCCAGTACTTC,CASSRGIKETQYF
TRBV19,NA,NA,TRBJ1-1,TGTGCCAGTAGCTGGGGTCAGGATGGGACTGAAGCTTTCTTT,CASSWGQDGTEAFF
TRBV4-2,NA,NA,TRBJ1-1,TGTGCCAGCAGCCAAGATCCGGGACGGCAGAACACTGAAGCTTTCTTT,CASSQDPGRQNTEAFF
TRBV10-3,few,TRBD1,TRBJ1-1,TGTGCCATCACCTTGACAGGGGGCACTGAAGCTTTCTTT,CAITLTGGTEAFF
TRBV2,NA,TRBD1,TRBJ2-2,TGTGCCAGCAGTTTGGACAGGCGGAGCACCGGGGAGCTGTTTTTT,CASSLDRRSTGELFF
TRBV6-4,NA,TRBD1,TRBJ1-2,TGTGCCAGCAGCGAAAGCCCGACAGGGGGCAGATATGGCTACACCTTC,CASSESPTGGRYGYTF
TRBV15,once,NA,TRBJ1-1,TGTGCCACCAGCAGAGGGAATCCGCGGATGAACACTGAAGCTTTCTTT,CATSRGNPRMNTEAFF
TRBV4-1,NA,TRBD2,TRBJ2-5,TGCGCCAGCAGCCAAGGAGGACTAGCAGGAGAGACCCAGTACTTC,CASSQGGLAGETQYF
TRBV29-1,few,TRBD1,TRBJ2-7,TGCAGCGTTAACCTTCGACAGGGCTACGAGCAGTACTTC,CSVNLRQGYEQYF
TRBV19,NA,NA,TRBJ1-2,TGTGCCAGTAGTATAGATATCGACAGGCGATTTGGCTACACCTTC,CASSIDIDRRFGYTF
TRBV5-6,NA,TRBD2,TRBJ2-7,TGTGCCAGCAGCCGACGGCTAGCGGGGGGGATCCACGAGCAGTACTTC,CASSRRLAGGIHEQYF
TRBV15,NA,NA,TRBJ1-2,TGTGCCACCAGCAGAGATATAATGGGGGATGGCTACACCTTC,CATSRDIMGDGYTF
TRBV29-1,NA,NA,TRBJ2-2,TGCAGCGTTGGTCGGCCCACCGGGGAGCTGTTTTTT,CSVGRPTGELFF
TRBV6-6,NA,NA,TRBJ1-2,TGTGCCAGCAGTTCAGGAACAGGGTTGTCTGGCTACACCTTC,CASSSGTGLSGYTF
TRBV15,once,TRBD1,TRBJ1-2,TGTGCCACCAGCAGAGGACAGGGGGAAAACTATGGCTACACCTTC,CATSRGQGENYGYTF
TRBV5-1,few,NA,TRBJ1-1,TGCGCCAGCAGCAGACTCGGGGGGAACACTGAAGCTTTCTTT,CASSRLGGNTEAFF
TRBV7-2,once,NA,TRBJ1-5,TGTGCCAGCAGCTTAGTTGCGGCCGTTAACAATCAGCCCCAGCATTTT,CASSLVAAVNNQPQHF
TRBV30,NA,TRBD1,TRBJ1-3,TGTGCCTGTGTCCTCGCCGGGACAGCTGGAAACACCATATATTTT,CACVLAGTAGNTIYF
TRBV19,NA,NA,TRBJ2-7,TGTGCCAGTAGTGACAGAGCCGTCTACGAGCAGTACTTC,CASSDRAVYEQYF
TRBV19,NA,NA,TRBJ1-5,TGTGCCAGTAGTATCGAGGGGGTCGGGCAGCCCCAGCATTTT,CASSIEGVGQPQHF
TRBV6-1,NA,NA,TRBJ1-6,TGTGCCAGCAGTGAAGCCCTCAGGACACCCCTCCACTTT,CASSEALRTPLHF
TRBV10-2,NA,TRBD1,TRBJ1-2,TGCGCCAGCAAGGGACAGGAGGATGGCTACACCTTC,CASKGQEDGYTF
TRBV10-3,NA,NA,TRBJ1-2,TGTGCCATCAGGGATACAGGAGGCTACACCTTC,CAIRDTGGYTF
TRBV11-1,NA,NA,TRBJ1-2,TGTGCCAGCAGCCCAACGGGGGGCGTATATGGCTACACCTTC,CASSPTGGVYGYTF
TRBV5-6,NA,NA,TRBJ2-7,TGTGCCAGCAGCCCCGGGGGTGGGAGGGAGCAGTACTTC,CASSPGGGREQYF
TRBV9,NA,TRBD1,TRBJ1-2,TGTGCCAGCAGCGTGACAGGGATTTATGGCTACACCTTC,CASSVTGIYGYTF
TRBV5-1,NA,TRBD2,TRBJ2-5,TGCGCCAGCAGCTTGTACGGACTAGCAGGGGAGACCCAGTACTTC,CASSLYGLAGETQYF
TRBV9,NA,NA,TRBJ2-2,TGTGCCAGCACTAGACAGTCCACCGGGGAGCTGTTTTTT,CASTRQSTGELFF
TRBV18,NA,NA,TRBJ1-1,TGTGCCAGCTCACCCCTGGGTCGGGGGGGTAACACTGAAGCTTTCTTT,CASSPLGRGGNTEAFF
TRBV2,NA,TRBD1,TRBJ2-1,TGTGCCAGCAGACAGACAGGGGCAACCTACAATGAGCAGTTCTTC,CASRQTGATYNEQFF
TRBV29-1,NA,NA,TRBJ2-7,TGCAGCGTTGAAGAGCGTACCAGCACCGAGCAGTACTTC,CSVEERTSTEQYF
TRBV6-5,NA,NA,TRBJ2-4,TGTGCCAGCAGTTACTCGCAGGGGACCAAAAACATTCAGTACTTC,CASSYSQGTKNIQYF
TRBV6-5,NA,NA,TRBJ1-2,TGTGCCAGCAGTTACCGTGAGACTAACTATGGCTACACCTTC,CASSYRETNYGYTF
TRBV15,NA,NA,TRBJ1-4,TGTGCCACCAGCAGAGACATAAATGAAAAACTGTTTTTT,CATSRDINEKLFF
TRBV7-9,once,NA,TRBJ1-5,TGTGCCAGCAGGGGGGGGCAGGATCAGCCCCAGCATTTT,CASRGGQDQPQHF
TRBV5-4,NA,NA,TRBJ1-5,TGTGCCAGCAGCATAGGGGGGAAGAGCAATCAGCCCCAGCATTTT,CASSIGGKSNQPQHF
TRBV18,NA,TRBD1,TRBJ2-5,TGTGCCAGCTCCCTGGGACAGCTAGAGACCCAGTACTTC,CASSLGQLETQYF
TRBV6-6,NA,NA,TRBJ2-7,TGTGCCAGCAGTTACCCATCGGGGACATCCTACGAGCAGTACTTC,CASSYPSGTSYEQYF
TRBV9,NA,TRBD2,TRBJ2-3,TGTGCCAGCAGCGTGACTAGCGGGGGGGCCTGGGATACGCAGTATTTT,CASSVTSGGAWDTQYF
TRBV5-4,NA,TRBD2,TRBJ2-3,TGTGCCAGCAGCTTCGTTAGCGGGGGGAGCACAGATACGCAGTATTTT,CASSFVSGGSTDTQYF
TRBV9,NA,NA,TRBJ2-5,TGTGCCAGCAGCGTAGGTACTAGCCAAGAGACCCAGTACTTC,CASSVGTSQETQYF
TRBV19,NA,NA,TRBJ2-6,TGTGCCAGTAGTACGACTAGTGCTGGGGCCAACGTCCTGACTTTC,CASSTTSAGANVLTF
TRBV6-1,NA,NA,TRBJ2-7,TGTGCCAGCAGCACATCCTACGAGCAGTACTTC,CASSTSYEQYF